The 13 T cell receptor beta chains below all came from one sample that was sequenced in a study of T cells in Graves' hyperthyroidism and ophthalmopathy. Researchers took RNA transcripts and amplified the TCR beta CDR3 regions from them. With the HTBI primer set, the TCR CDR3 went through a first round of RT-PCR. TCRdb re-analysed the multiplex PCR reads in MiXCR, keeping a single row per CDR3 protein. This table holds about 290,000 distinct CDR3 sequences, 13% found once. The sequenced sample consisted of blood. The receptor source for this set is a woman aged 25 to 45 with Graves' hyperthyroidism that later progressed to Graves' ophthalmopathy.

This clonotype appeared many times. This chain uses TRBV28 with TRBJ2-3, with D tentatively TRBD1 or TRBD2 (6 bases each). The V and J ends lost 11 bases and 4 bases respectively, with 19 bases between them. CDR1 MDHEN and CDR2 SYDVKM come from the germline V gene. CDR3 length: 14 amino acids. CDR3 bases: TGTGCCGGGAGGAGTCAGGAGGGGGCAGATACGCAGTATTTT. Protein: CAGRSQEGADTQYF.

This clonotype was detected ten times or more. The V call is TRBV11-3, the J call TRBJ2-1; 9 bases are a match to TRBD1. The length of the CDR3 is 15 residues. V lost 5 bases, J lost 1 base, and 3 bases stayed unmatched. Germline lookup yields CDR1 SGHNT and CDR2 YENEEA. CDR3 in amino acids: CASSGGQGSYNEQFF. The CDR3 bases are TGTGCCAGCAGCGGGGGACAGGGATCCTACAATGAGCAGTTCTTC.

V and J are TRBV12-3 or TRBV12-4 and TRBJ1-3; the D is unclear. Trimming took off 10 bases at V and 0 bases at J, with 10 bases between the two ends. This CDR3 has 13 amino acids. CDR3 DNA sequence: TGTGCCACGACCCATGTCTCTGGAAACACCATATATTTT. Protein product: CATTHVSGNTIYF.

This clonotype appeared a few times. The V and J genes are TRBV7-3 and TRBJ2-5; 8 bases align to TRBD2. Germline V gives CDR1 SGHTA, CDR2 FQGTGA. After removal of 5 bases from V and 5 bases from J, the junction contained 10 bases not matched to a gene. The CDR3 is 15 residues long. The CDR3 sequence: CASSHSALAGETQYF. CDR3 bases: TGTGCCAGCAGCCATAGCGCCTTAGCGGGGGAGACCCAGTACTTC.

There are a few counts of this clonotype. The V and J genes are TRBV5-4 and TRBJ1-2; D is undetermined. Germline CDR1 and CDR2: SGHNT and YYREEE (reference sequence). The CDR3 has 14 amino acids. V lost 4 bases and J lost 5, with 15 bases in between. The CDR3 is CASSPTGNAYGYTF. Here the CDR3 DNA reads TGTGCCAGCAGCCCCACCGGGAACGCTTATGGCTACACCTTC.

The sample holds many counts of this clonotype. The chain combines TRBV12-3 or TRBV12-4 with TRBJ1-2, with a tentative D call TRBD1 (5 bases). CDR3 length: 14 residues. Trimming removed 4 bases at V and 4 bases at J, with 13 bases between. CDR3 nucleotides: TGTGCCAGCAGTTGGGTCGGGGACGGCTATGGCTACACCTTC. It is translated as CASSWVGDGYGYTF.

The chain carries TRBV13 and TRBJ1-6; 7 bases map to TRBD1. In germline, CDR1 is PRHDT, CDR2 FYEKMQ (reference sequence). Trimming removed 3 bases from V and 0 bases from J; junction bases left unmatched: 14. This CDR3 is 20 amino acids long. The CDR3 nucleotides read TGTGCCAGCAGCTTGGCAGCTTATCCAGGGGGAGGCTCCTATAATTCACCCCTCCACTTT. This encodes CASSLAAYPGGGSYNSPLHF.

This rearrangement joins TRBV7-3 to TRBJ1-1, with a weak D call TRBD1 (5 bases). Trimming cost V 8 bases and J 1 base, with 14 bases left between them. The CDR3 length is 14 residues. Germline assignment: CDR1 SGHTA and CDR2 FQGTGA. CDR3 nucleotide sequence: TGTGCCAGCGGCGAGGGGACGGGGAACACTGAAGCTTTCTTT. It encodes CASGEGTGNTEAFF.

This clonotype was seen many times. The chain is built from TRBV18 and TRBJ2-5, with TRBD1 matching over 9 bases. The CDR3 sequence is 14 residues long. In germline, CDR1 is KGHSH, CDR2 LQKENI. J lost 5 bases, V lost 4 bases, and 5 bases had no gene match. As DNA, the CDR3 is TGTGCCAGCTCACGTCGGGACAGGGAGGAGACCCAGTACTTC. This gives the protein CASSRRDREETQYF.

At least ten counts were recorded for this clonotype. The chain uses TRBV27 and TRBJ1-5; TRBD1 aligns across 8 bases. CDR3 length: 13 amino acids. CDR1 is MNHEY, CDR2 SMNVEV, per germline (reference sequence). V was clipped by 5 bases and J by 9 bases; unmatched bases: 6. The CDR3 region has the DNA TGTGCCAGCAGTCCCCGGACAGGGCGGCCCCAGCATTTT. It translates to CASSPRTGRPQHF.

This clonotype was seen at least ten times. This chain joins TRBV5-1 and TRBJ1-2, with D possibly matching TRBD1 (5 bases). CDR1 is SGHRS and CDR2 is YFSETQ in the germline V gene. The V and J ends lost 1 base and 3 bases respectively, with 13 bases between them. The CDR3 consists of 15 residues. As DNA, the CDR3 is TGCGCCAGCAGCTTGAGGATGGGGCCCGACTATGGCTACACCTTC. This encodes CASSLRMGPDYGYTF.

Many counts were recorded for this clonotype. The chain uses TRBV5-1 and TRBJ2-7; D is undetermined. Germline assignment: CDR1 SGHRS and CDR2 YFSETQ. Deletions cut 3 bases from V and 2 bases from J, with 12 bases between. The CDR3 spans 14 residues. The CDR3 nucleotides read TGCGCCAGCAGCTCGGCCACCCTCCCCTACGAGCAGTACTTC. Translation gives CASSSATLPYEQYF.

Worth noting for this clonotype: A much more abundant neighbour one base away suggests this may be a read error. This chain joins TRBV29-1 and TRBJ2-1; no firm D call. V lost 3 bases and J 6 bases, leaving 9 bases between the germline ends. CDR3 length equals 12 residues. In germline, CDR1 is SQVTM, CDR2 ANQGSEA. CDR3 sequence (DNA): TGCAGCGTTGAGCCAATCCGCAATGAGCAGTTCTTC. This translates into CSVEPIRNEQFF.